This entry features one T cell receptor beta chain sequence. What it recognizes is unknown. The data derive from a study of shared clonotypes between healthy human individuals. Overall study findings and caveats: Compared with clonotypes that all four donors shared, non-shared clonotypes had lower generation probabilities. Naive subsets tended to show greater estimated richness than memory subsets.

In replicate PCRs of sorted subsets, around 200 ng DNA, tens of thousands of T cell genomes, was used. Original analysis: Junction-only sequences without quality scores were provided by ImmunoSEQ, so filtering was different. The data were produced by immunoSEQ multiplex PCR, yet TCRdb's version contains in-frame clones alone and is incomplete. The V and J calls and clone size were taken over from that table, and D and trimming were inferred from the DNA. Of approximately 1.4 million clones listed, about 98% are singletons. Per germline, CDR1 SQVTM and CDR2 ANQGSEA. This CDR3 contains 14 residues. V lost 0 bases, J lost 5 bases, and 13 bases lay in between.

The origin of this receptor is a man aged 30 to 45 in good health. The specimen was naive CD4+ T cells sorted from blood. Documented subset: CD45RA+ positively selected. V usage is TRBV29-1 and J usage is TRBJ1-1, with D unresolved. The CDR3 region is CSVEDRPFGTEAFF. In nucleotides, the CDR3 is TGCAGCGTTGAAGATCGTCCGTTCGGAACTGAAGCTTTCTTT.